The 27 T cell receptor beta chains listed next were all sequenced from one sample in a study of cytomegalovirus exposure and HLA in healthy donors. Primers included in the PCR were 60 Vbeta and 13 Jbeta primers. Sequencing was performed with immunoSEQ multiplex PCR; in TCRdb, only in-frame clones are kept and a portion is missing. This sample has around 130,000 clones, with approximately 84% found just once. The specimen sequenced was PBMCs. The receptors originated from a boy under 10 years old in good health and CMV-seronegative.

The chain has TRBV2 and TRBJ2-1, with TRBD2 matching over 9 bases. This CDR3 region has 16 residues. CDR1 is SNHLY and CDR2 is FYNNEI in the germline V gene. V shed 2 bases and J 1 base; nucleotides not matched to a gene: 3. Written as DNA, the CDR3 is TGTGCCAGCAGTGAACATAGCGGGAGATCCTACAATGAGCAGTTCTTC. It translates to CASSEHSGRSYNEQFF.

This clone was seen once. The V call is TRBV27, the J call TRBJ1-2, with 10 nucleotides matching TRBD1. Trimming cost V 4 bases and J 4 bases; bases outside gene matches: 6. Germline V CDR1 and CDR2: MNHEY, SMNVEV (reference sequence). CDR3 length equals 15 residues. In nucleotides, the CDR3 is TGTGCCAGCAGTTCCGGACAGGGGGTCCCCTATGGCTACACCTTC. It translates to CASSSGQGVPYGYTF.

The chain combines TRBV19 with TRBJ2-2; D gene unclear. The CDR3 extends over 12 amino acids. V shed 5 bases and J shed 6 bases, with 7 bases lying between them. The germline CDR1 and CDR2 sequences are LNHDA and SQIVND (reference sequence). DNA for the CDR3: TGTGCCAGTAGTCTCTCCGCCGGGGAGCTGTTTTTT. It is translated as CASSLSAGELFF.

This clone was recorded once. CDR3 loop: CASSLTGRGGELFF. The CDR3 DNA follows: TGTGCCAGCAGTTTAACCGGCAGGGGCGGGGAGCTGTTTTTT. The chain combines TRBV28 with TRBJ2-2; maybe TRBD1 (6 bases). Trimming cost V 2 bases and J 7 bases, with 11 bases left between them. This CDR3 has 14 residues. Germline CDR1 and CDR2: MDHEN and SYDVKM.

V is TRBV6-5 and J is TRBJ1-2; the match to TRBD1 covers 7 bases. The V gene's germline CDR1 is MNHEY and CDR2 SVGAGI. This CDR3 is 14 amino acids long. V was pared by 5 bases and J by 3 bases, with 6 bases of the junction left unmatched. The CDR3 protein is CASSDNDRDYGYTF. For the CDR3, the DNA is TGTGCCAGCAGTGACAACGACAGGGACTATGGCTACACCTTC.

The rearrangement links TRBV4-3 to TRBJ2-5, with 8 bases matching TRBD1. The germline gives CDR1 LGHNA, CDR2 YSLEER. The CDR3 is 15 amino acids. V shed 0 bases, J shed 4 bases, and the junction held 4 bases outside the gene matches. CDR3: CASSQDPGGRETQYF. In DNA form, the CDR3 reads TGCGCCAGCAGCCAAGACCCAGGGGGCCGAGAGACCCAGTACTTC.

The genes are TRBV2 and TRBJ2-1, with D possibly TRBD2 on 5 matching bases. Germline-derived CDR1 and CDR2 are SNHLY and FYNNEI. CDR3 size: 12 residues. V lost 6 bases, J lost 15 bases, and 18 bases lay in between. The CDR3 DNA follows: TGTGCCAGCAGGAGCGCCTCTCCCGAGGGGTTCTTC. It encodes CASRSASPEGFF.

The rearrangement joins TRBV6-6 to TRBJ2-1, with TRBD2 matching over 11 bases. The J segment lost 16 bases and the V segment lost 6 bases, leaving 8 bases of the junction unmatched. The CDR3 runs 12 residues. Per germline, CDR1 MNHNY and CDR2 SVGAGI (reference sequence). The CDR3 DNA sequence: TGTGCCAGCAGACTTAGCGGGAGGGCGGGTTTCTTC. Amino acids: CASRLSGRAGFF.

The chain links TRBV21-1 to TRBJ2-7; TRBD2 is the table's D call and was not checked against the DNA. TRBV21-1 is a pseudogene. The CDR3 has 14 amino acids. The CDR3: CASSLSGGTYEQYF. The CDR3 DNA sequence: TGTGCCAGCAGCCTCAGCGGGGGCACCTACGAGCAGTACTTC.

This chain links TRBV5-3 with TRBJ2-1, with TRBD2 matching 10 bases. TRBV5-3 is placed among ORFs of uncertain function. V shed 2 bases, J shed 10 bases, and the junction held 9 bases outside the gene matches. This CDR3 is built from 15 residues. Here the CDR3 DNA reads TGTGCCAGAAGCTTCTCTAGCGGGAGATATCAGGAGCAGTTCTTC. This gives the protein CARSFSSGRYQEQFF.

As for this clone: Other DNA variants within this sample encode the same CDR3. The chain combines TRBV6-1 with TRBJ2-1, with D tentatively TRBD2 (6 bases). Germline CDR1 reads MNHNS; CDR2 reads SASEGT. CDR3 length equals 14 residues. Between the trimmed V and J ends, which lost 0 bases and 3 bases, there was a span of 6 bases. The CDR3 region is CASSEAGGYNEQFF. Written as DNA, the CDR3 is TGTGCCAGCAGTGAAGCGGGGGGCTACAATGAGCAGTTCTTC.

The CDR3 DNA reads TGTGCCAGCTCACAAACCGGGACAGCCGACGAAGCTTTCTTT. This translates into CASSQTGTADEAFF. The V call is TRBV18, the J call TRBJ1-1; 7 nucleotides line up with TRBD1. The CDR3 sequence is 14 residues long. Germline V gene sequence: CDR1 KGHSH, CDR2 LQKENI. Trimming removed 4 bases from V and 8 bases from J; junction bases left unmatched: 10.

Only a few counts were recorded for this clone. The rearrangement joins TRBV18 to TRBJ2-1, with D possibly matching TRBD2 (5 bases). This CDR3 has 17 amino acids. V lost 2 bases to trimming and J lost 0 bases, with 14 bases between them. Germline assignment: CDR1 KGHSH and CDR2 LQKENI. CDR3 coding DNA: TGTGCCAGCTCACCATCCGGACTCAAAAGCTCCTACAATGAGCAGTTCTTC. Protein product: CASSPSGLKSSYNEQFF.

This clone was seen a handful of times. DNA of the CDR3: TGTGCCAGCAGCTTAATTAAGGGGCAGCGCAATGAGCAGTTCTTC. This gives the protein CASSLIKGQRNEQFF. The chain combines TRBV7-8 with TRBJ2-1, with a tentative D call TRBD1 (5 bases). Germline CDR1 SGHVS, CDR2 FQNEAQ. The CDR3 consists of 15 residues. V dropped 2 bases and J dropped 6 bases, with 14 bases sitting between them.

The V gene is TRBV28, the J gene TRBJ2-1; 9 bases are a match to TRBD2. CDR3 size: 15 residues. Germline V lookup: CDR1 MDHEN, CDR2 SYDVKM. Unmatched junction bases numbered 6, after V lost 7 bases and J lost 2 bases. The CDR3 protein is CASTLAGVAYNEQFF. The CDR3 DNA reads TGTGCCAGCACCTTAGCGGGAGTAGCCTACAATGAGCAGTTCTTC.

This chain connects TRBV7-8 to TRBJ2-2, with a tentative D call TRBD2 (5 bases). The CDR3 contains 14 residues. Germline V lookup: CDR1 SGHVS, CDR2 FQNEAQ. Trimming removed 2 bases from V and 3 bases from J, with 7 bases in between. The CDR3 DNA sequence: TGTGCCAGCAGCTTAACGGGGTACACCGGGGAGCTGTTTTTT. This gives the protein CASSLTGYTGELFF.

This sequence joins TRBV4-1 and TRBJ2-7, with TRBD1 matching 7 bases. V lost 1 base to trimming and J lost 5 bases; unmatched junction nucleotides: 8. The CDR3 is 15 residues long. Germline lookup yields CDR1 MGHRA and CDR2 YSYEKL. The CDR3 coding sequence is TGCGCCAGCAGCCAAGGGCACTACCAGGGGGACGAGCAGTACTTC. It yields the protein CASSQGHYQGDEQYF.

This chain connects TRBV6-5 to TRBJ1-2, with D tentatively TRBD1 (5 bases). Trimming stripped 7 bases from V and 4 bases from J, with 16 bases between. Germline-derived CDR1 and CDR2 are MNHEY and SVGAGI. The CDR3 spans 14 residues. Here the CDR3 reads CASTVPGGAYGYTF. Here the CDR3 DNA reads TGTGCCAGCACCGTCCCGGGGGGAGCCTATGGCTACACCTTC.

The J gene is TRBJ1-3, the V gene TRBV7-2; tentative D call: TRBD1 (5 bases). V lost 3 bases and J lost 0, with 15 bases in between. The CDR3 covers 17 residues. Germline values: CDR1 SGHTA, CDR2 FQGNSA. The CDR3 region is CASSFNGATLSGNTIYF. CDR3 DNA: TGTGCCAGCAGCTTTAATGGGGCTACTCTCTCTGGAAACACCATATATTTT. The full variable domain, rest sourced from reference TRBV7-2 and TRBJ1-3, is GAGVSQSPSNKVTEKGKDVELRCDPISGHTALYWYRQSLGQGLEFLIYFQGNSAPDKSGLPSDRFSAERTGGSVSTLTIQRTQQEDSAVYLCASSFNGATLSGNTIYFGEGSWLTVV.

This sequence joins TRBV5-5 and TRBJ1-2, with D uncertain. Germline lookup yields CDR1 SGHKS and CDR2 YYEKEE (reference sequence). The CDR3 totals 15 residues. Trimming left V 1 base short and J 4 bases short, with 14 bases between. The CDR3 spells CASSLNGFLLYGYTF. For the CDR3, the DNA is TGTGCCAGCAGCTTGAACGGGTTCTTACTCTATGGCTACACCTTC.

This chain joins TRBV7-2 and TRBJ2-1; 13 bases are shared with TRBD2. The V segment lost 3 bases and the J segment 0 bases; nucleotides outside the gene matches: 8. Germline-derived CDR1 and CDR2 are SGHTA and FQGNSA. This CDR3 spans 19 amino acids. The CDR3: CASSFGLAGAHHSYNEQFF. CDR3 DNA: TGTGCCAGCAGCTTTGGACTAGCGGGAGCACACCACTCCTACAATGAGCAGTTCTTC.

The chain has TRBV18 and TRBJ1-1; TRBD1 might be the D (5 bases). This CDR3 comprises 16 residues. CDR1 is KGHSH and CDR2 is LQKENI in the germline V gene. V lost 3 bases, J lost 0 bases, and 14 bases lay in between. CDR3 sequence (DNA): TGTGCCAGCTCACCGGGGAGGGGCTACTTGAACACTGAAGCTTTCTTT. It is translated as CASSPGRGYLNTEAFF.

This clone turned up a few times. The CDR3 reads CASSLSTGVNTEAFF. For the CDR3, the DNA is TGTGCCAGCAGTTTATCGACAGGGGTGAACACTGAAGCTTTCTTT. The chain links TRBV27 to TRBJ1-1; 8 nucleotides match TRBD1. Germline V gene data show CDR1 as MNHEY and CDR2 as SMNVEV (reference sequence). There are 15 residues in the CDR3. Germline trimming cut 0 bases from V and 0 bases from J; bases unmatched to any gene: 0.

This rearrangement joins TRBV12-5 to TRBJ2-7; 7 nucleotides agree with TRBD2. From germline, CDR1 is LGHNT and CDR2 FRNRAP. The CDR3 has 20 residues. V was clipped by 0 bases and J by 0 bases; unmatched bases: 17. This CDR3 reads CASGLVVWGGTRPHSYEQYF. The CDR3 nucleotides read TGTGCTAGTGGTTTGGTAGTATGGGGAGGGACCAGGCCACACTCCTACGAGCAGTACTTC.

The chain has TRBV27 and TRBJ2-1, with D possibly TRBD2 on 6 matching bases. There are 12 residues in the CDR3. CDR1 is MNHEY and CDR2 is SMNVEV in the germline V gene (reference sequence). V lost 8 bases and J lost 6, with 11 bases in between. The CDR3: CASALAGNEQFF. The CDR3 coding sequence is TGTGCCAGCGCACTAGCTGGCAATGAGCAGTTCTTC.

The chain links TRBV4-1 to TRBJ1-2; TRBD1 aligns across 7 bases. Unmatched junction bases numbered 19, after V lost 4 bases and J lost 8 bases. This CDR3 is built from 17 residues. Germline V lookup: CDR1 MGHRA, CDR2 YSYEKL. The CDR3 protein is CASSPNPTTGPSRGYTF. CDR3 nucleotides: TGCGCCAGCAGCCCGAACCCCACGACAGGGCCTTCTCGGGGCTACACCTTC.

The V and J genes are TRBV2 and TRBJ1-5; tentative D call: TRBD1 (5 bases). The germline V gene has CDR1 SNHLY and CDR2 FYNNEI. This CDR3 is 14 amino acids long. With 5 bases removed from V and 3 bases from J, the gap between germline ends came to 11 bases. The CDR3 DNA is TGTGCCAGCAGTCCACAGGCGATCAATCAGCCCCAGCATTTT. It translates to CASSPQAINQPQHF.